The T cell receptor beta chain described here comes from a study of T cell responses to AZD1222 COVID-19 vaccine. A word on this clone: Antigen unknown.

V trimming: 5 bases; J trimming: 3 bases; junction bases outside the gene matches: 5. CDR1 is SGHRS, CDR2 YFSETQ, per germline. There are 14 residues in the CDR3. Broader study findings: The study reported that nearly half of spike-specific TCRs target unmutated variant regions.

Only in-frame clones appear in the TCRdb table, and some are missing; sequencing was by immunoSEQ multiplex PCR. The data show under 150,000 clones, approximately 91% seen once. Sequencing was performed on peripheral blood, taken 28 days after the second AZD1222 dose. This receptor was identified in an adult who received the AZD1222 COVID-19 vaccine. The chain uses TRBV5-1 and TRBJ2-1; 7 positions match TRBD1. Written as DNA, the CDR3 is TGCGCCAGCAGGAGAGGGGGCGACTACAATGAGCAGTTCTTC. This translates into CASRRGGDYNEQFF.